The clone carrying this T cell receptor (beta chain) was detected a few times. As yet, its antigen is unknown. This sample was taken from a study of blood T cells in healthy people across ages. General observations from the study: TCR beta diversity, measured per million T cells, fell in a roughly linear way with age. CMV infection status of these donors was not known.

The length of the CDR3 is 15 residues. CDR1 and CDR2 (germline): SQVTM, ANQGSEA. J gave up 6 bases and V 3 bases, and 9 bases lay outside the gene matches. Each donor was a healthy Caucasian individual from Russia, aged roughly 6 to 95. The second PCR ran roughly 7 to 11 cycles with a sample-barcoded 5' primer and J-beta primers. Tags on each cDNA molecule came from a template-switch adaptor with 12 random nucleotides. From the 5' RACE reads, TCRdb called clonotypes with MiXCR, one entry per CDR3 protein. The data contain 650,000 to 1,000,000 distinct CDR3 sequences, 35% to 50% of them seen just once; the ten biggest clones take up 15% to 20%.

The receptor comes from a man aged 80 or over in good health. Sequencing was carried out using blood. This sequence joins TRBV29-1 and TRBJ2-3; 10 nucleotides match TRBD1. The CDR3 loop reads CSVEGTGALGDTQYF. The CDR3 DNA reads as TGCAGCGTTGAGGGGACAGGGGCACTCGGGGATACGCAGTATTTT.